Below, 29 T cell receptor beta chains from the same sample are listed, as sequenced in a study of glioma-infiltrating T cells after dendritic cell vaccination. Libraries were prepared by immunoSEQ multiplex PCR; TCRdb keeps only in-frame clonotypes and omits some of them. The profile shows 80,000 to 100,000 clones, approximately 80% of them singletons. The sample in question was blood, obtained before dendritic cell vaccination. Receptors were obtained from a human donor with glioblastoma.

The J gene is TRBJ1-2, the V gene TRBV19, with 7 bases that match TRBD1. Germline V lookup: CDR1 LNHDA, CDR2 SQIVND (reference sequence). The CDR3 extends over 14 amino acids. The trim removed 7 bases at V and 4 bases at J, leaving 9 bases unmatched. CDR3 protein: CASTHEGDSYGYTF. Here the CDR3 DNA reads TGTGCCAGTACCCACGAGGGGGACAGCTATGGCTACACCTTC. Filled out from reference TRBV19 and TRBJ1-2, the complete variable domain reads DGGITQSPKYLFRKEGQNVTLSCEQNLNHDAMYWYRQDPGQGLRLIYYSQIVNDFQKGDIAEGYSVSREKKESFPLTVTSAQKNPTAFYLCASTHEGDSYGYTFGSGTRLTVV.

The chain joins TRBV12-5 to TRBJ1-1; 8 bases match TRBD1. The CDR3 sequence is 15 residues long. The V and J ends lost 6 bases and 10 bases, in that order; junction bases with no gene match: 16. CDR1 and CDR2 (germline): LGHNT, FRNRAP. DNA of the CDR3: TGTGCTAGTGGCCCGACCGGGACAGGAGGACTTAGAGCTTTCTTT. This codes for CASGPTGTGGLRAFF.

The chain recombines TRBV18 with TRBJ1-2; 7 bases match TRBD1. Looked up from germline, CDR1 is KGHSH and CDR2 is LQKENI. The V gene end was trimmed by 6 bases and the J gene end by 6 bases; junction bases not matched to a gene: 10. This CDR3 contains 14 residues. The CDR3 protein is CASSPRQGGNGYTF. The CDR3 region has the DNA TGTGCCAGCTCCCCGAGACAGGGAGGTAATGGCTACACCTTC.

CDR3 sequence reads: CASSFTPTSGDTGELFF. In nucleotides, the CDR3 is TGCGCCAGCAGCTTCACCCCGACTAGCGGAGACACCGGGGAGCTGTTTTTT. This chain links TRBV5-1 with TRBJ2-2, with 9 bases aligning to TRBD2. With V trimmed by 2 bases and J by 3 bases, 8 bases remained unmatched. The CDR3 extends over 17 amino acids. Germline V gene sequence: CDR1 SGHRS, CDR2 YFSETQ.

The chain has TRBV29-1 and TRBJ2-1; a weak D match, TRBD1 (6 bases). The CDR3 spans 14 residues. Germline V CDR1 and CDR2: SQVTM, ANQGSEA. V was clipped by 6 bases and J by 2 bases, with 14 bases between them. CDR3 DNA: TGCAGCGTAAAGGACAGACTGACCTACAATGAGCAGTTCTTC. It specifies CSVKDRLTYNEQFF.

The chain couples TRBV7-9 to TRBJ2-2; weak D call: TRBD1 (6 bases). The CDR3 is 16 residues long. V lost 1 base to trimming and J lost 6 bases, with 15 bases between them. Germline V gives CDR1 SEHNR, CDR2 FQNEAQ (reference sequence). The CDR3 bases are TGTGCCAGCAGCTTAGGGGGGCAGGGCACCCCCGGGGAGCTGTTTTTT. It specifies CASSLGGQGTPGELFF.

This clone was picked up a small number of times. V is TRBV28 and J is TRBJ1-1, with TRBD1 matching 9 bases. The V and J ends lost 5 bases and 5 bases, in that order; junction bases with no gene match: 9. Germline V gene data show CDR1 as MDHEN and CDR2 as SYDVKM. The CDR3 loop spans 15 amino acids. CDR3 DNA: TGTGCCAGCAGTATACCGGGACAGGGCTTAACTGAAGCTTTCTTT. This translates into CASSIPGQGLTEAFF.

The chain combines TRBV6-1 with TRBJ2-1, with 13 nucleotides matching TRBD2. Germline V CDR1 and CDR2: MNHNS, SASEGT. Trimming cost V 4 bases and J 9 bases; bases outside gene matches: 6. The CDR3 has 15 amino acids. This chain's CDR3 is CASSAGLAGFSEQFF. DNA for the CDR3: TGTGCCAGCAGTGCGGGACTAGCGGGATTCTCTGAGCAGTTCTTC.

This chain connects TRBV9 to TRBJ1-2; TRBD1 agrees at 9 bases. Germline-derived CDR1 and CDR2 are SGDLS and YYNGEE. J lost 4 bases, V lost 4 bases, and 5 bases had no gene match. This CDR3 spans 14 amino acids. The CDR3 spells CASSQGTGFYGYTF. The CDR3 DNA reads as TGTGCCAGCAGCCAAGGGACAGGGTTCTATGGCTACACCTTC.

Details on this clone: Sequence at one end of the junction differs from germline and may be a read error. The chain employs TRBV28 and TRBJ2-5; 7 bases align to TRBD1. The tail of the sequence fits TRBJ2-7 better, so the J call may be wrong. Germline V gene lookup returns CDR1 MDHEN and CDR2 SYDVKM. The CDR3 runs to 15 residues. CDR3 DNA: TGTGCCAGCAGCTTATCCGGGACAGCAACCTACGAGCAGTACTTC. Encoded protein: CASSLSGTATYEQYF.

The CDR3 nucleotides read TGCGCCAGCAGTACCGCAGGGAATAACTATGGCTACACCTTC. As protein: CASSTAGNNYGYTF. This chain uses TRBV5-1 with TRBJ1-2; weak D call: TRBD1 (5 bases). In germline, CDR1 is SGHRS, CDR2 YFSETQ. With 5 bases removed from V and 1 base from J, the gap between germline ends came to 12 bases. This CDR3 contains 14 residues.

The rearrangement uses TRBV7-9 and TRBJ2-5, with no clear D. Trimming pared 0 bases from V and 1 base from J, leaving 9 bases between. CDR1 is SEHNR and CDR2 is FQNEAQ in the germline V gene (reference sequence). The length of the CDR3 is 15 residues. CDR3 protein: CASSLASGFQETQYF. The CDR3 DNA reads TGTGCCAGCAGCTTAGCCTCAGGTTTCCAAGAGACCCAGTACTTC.

This clone is a singleton in its sample. V and J are TRBV5-1 and TRBJ2-2; 7 bases fit TRBD2. This CDR3 spans 15 amino acids. Germline values: CDR1 SGHRS, CDR2 YFSETQ. J lost 5 bases, V lost 4 bases, and 8 bases had no gene match. The CDR3 spells CASSLDTGGTGELFF. Here the CDR3 DNA reads TGCGCCAGCAGCCTGGATACGGGGGGAACCGGGGAGCTGTTTTTT.

The count of this clone is one. In DNA, the CDR3 is TGTGCCAGCAGTCCACTCGGGGTCCAATGGGGAGCTGAAGCTTTCTTT. This sequence encodes CASSPLGVQWGAEAFF. The chain uses TRBV27 and TRBJ1-1; D is ambiguous. The CDR3 is 16 residues long. The V gene's germline CDR1 is MNHEY and CDR2 SMNVEV (reference sequence). Deletions cut 5 bases from V and 6 bases from J, with 22 bases between.

The chain combines TRBV29-1 with TRBJ1-1; no definite D call. Trimming pared 6 bases from V and 3 bases from J, leaving 17 bases between. This CDR3 has 14 residues. The germline gives CDR1 SQVTM, CDR2 ANQGSEA. DNA of the CDR3: TGCAGCGTCCGCCTGGGAGGCCTTGACACTGAAGCTTTCTTT. It is translated as CSVRLGGLDTEAFF.

The rearrangement links TRBV11-2 to TRBJ2-7; 8 nucleotides align to TRBD2. CDR1 SGHAT and CDR2 FQNNGV come from the germline V gene. The ends lost 0 bases at V and 6 bases at J; junction bases unmatched: 4. The CDR3 extends over 14 amino acids. The CDR3: CASSLERGALEQYF. The DNA for the CDR3 is TGTGCCAGCAGCTTAGAGCGGGGGGCCCTCGAGCAGTACTTC.

The V and J genes are TRBV28 and TRBJ1-1; D is ambiguous. Germline CDR1 MDHEN, CDR2 SYDVKM. CDR3 size: 15 residues. Trimming left V 5 bases short and J 7 bases short, with 20 bases between. The CDR3 is CASSEPLSLGVEAFF. CDR3 bases: TGTGCCAGCAGTGAACCCTTATCGTTGGGAGTTGAAGCTTTCTTT.

The rearrangement links TRBV27 to TRBJ1-1; D call uncertain. The CDR3 consists of 14 residues. CDR1 and CDR2 (germline): MNHEY, SMNVEV (reference sequence). Trimming shortened V by 5 bases and J by 0 bases, and 10 bases separated the two germline ends. The CDR3, as DNA: TGTGCCAGCAGTAGATGGGGAGTGAACACTGAAGCTTTCTTT. This codes for CASSRWGVNTEAFF.

The J gene is TRBJ1-6, the V gene TRBV2; possibly TRBD1 for D (6 bases). The CDR3 length is 14 residues. Per the germline V gene, CDR1 is SNHLY and CDR2 is FYNNEI. V was cut by 11 bases and J by 3 bases, with 14 bases left in between. The CDR3 sequence: CAYGTRNYNSPLHF. CDR3 in DNA: TGTGCCTATGGGACAAGAAACTATAATTCACCCCTCCACTTT.

The chain couples TRBV19 to TRBJ2-3, with D possibly matching TRBD1 (5 bases). The CDR3 extends over 16 amino acids. Trimming took off 3 bases at V and 2 bases at J, with 15 bases between the two ends. The germline gives CDR1 LNHDA, CDR2 SQIVND (reference sequence). The CDR3 DNA sequence: TGTGCCAGTAGTATGTGGCAGGGTCTGGACACAGATACGCAGTATTTT. Its protein product is CASSMWQGLDTDTQYF.

V gene TRBV7-2 combines with J gene TRBJ2-1, with D unresolved. The germline V gene encodes CDR1 SGHTA and CDR2 FQGNSA. V was trimmed by 1 base and J by 12 bases, leaving 13 bases between them. The CDR3 has 13 amino acids. CDR3 DNA sequence: TGTGCCAGCAGCTTAGATCCGAGTGGTCGGCAGTTCTTC. Its protein is CASSLDPSGRQFF. Full variable domain (rest looked up from reference TRBV7-2 and TRBJ2-1): GAGVSQSPSNKVTEKGKDVELRCDPISGHTALYWYRQSLGQGLEFLIYFQGNSAPDKSGLPSDRFSAERTGGSVSTLTIQRTQQEDSAVYLCASSLDPSGRQFFGPGTRLTVL.

The chain recombines TRBV19 with TRBJ2-4; no clear D gene. There are 14 residues in the CDR3. Germline CDR1 reads LNHDA; CDR2 reads SQIVND (reference sequence). V dropped 4 bases and J dropped 0 bases, with 7 bases sitting between them. The CDR3 reads CASSRSIAKNIQYF. The CDR3 DNA reads TGTGCCAGTAGTAGATCTATAGCCAAAAACATTCAGTACTTC.

The chain joins TRBV7-9 to TRBJ2-7, with a possible D match to TRBD1 (6 bases). CDR3 size: 12 residues. The V end lost 2 bases, the J end lost 4 bases, and 6 bases lay between the germline ends. Germline-derived CDR1 and CDR2 are SEHNR and FQNEAQ (reference sequence). The CDR3 sequence is CASSLQGYEQYF. CDR3 sequence (DNA): TGTGCCAGCAGCTTACAGGGGTACGAGCAGTACTTC.

There are many counts of this clone. The same CDR3 is also encoded by other DNA sequences in this sample. This chain joins TRBV10-3 and TRBJ2-7; the match to TRBD2 covers 7 bases. The V gene's germline CDR1 is ENHRY and CDR2 SYGVKD. CDR3 length: 12 residues. V gave up 4 bases and J gave up 4 bases; unmatched junction bases: 1. The CDR3 protein is CAISGGGYEQYF. DNA of the CDR3: TGTGCCATCAGTGGGGGAGGGTACGAGCAGTACTTC.

The gene calls are TRBV7-9 and TRBJ1-2, with 8 bases that match TRBD1. The CDR3 length is 13 residues. V shed 5 bases, J shed 4 bases, and the junction held 3 bases outside the gene matches. Germline CDR1 SEHNR, CDR2 FQNEAQ (reference sequence). The CDR3 is CASSHTGGYGYTF. In nucleotides, the CDR3 is TGTGCCAGCAGCCACACAGGGGGCTATGGCTACACCTTC.

The chain is built from TRBV6-1 and TRBJ1-1, with TRBD1 matching over 7 bases. Trimming at V came to 5 bases and at J to 7 bases, leaving 10 bases not matched to a gene. In germline, CDR1 is MNHNS, CDR2 SASEGT. The CDR3 is made up of 14 amino acids. CDR3 amino acids: CASSPEQGRNEAFF. As DNA, the CDR3 is TGTGCCAGCAGTCCCGAACAGGGGAGGAATGAAGCTTTCTTT.

The chain links TRBV29-1 to TRBJ1-1; D is uncertain. V lost 6 bases to trimming and J lost 0 bases, with 17 bases between them. The V gene's germline CDR1 is SQVTM and CDR2 ANQGSEA. The CDR3 runs 15 residues. Written as DNA, the CDR3 is TGCAGCGTCGACAAGGGAGACTCGATGAACACTGAAGCTTTCTTT. Its protein is CSVDKGDSMNTEAFF.

The rearrangement joins TRBV29-1 to TRBJ2-7, with D maybe TRBD2 (5 bases). Germline V CDR1 and CDR2: SQVTM, ANQGSEA. The CDR3 is 13 amino acids. Trimming removed 6 bases from V and 2 bases from J, with 14 bases in between. The CDR3 region is CSVWLEGTYEQYF. CDR3 DNA: TGCAGCGTATGGCTAGAGGGAACCTACGAGCAGTACTTC.

The chain couples TRBV19 to TRBJ2-6; 7 nucleotides line up with TRBD1. Trimming cost V 8 bases and J 0 bases; bases outside gene matches: 10. Per germline, CDR1 LNHDA and CDR2 SQIVND (reference sequence). The CDR3 has 17 amino acids. CDR3 region: CASLGLRGSSGANVLTF. The CDR3 nucleotides are TGTGCCAGTCTGGGGCTCAGGGGGTCCTCTGGGGCCAACGTCCTGACTTTC.